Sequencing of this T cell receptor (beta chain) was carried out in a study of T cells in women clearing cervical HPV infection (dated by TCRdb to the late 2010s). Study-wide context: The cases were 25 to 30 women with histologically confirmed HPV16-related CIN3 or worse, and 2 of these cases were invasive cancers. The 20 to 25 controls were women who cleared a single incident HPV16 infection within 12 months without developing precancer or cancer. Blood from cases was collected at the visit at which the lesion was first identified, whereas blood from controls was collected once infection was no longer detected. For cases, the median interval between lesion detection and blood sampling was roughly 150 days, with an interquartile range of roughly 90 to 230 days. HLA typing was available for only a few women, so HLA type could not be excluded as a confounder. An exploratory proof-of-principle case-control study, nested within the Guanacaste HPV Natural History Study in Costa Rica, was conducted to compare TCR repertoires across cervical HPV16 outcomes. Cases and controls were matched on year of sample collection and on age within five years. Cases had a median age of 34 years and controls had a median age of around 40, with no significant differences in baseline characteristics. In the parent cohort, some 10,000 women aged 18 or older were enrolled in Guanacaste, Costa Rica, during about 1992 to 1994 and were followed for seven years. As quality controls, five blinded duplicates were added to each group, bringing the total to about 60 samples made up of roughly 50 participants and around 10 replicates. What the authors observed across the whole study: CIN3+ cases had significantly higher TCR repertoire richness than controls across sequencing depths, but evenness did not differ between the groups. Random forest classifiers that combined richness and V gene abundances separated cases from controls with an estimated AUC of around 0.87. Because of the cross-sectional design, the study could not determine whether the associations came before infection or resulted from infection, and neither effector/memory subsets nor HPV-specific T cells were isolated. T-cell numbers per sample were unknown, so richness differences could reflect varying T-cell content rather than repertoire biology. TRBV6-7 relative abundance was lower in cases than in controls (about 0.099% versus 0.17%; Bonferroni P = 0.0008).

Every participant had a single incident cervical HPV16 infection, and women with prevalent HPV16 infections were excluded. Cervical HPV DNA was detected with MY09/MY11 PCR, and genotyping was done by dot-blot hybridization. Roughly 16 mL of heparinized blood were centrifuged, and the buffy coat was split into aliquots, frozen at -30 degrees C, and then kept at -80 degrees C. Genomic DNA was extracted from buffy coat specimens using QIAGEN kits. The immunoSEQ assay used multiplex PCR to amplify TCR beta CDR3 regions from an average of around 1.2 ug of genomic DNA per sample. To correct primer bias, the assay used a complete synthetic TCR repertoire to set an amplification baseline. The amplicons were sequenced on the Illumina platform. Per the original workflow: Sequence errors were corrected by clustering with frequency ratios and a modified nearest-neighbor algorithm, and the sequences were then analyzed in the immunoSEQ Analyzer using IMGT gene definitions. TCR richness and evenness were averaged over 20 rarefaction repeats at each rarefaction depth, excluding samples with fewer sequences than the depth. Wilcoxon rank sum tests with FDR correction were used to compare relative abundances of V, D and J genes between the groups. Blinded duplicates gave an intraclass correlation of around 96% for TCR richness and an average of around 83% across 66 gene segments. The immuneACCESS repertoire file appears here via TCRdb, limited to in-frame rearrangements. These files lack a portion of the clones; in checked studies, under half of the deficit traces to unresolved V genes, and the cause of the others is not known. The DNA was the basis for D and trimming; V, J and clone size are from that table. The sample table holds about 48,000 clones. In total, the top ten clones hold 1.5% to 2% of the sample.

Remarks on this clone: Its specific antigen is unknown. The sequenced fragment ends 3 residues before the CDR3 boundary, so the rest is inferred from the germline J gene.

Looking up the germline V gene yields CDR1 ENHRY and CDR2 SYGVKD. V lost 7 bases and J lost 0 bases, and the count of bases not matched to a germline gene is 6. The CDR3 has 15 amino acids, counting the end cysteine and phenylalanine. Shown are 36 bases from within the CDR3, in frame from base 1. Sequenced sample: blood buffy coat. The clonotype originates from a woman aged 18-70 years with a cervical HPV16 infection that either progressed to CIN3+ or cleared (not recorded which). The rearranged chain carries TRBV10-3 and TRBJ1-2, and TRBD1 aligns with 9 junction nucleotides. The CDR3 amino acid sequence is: CAITGTGLANYGYTF. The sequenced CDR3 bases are TGTGCCATCACAGGGACAGGGTTAGCTAACTATGGC.